Below, one T cell receptor (beta chain) is given with its context. The antigen is undetermined. The data were taken from a study of identical twins. General study results and limits: Analyses of zero insertions could be partly confounded by invariant MAIT and iNKT cells.

Everyone who gave samples was a healthy Caucasian. The V and J ends lost 5 bases and 6 bases, in that order; junction bases with no gene match: 19. There are 18 residues in the CDR3. Each cDNA held unique molecular identifiers, and template switching gave it a universal primer site. TCRdb used MiXCR to reprocess the 5' RACE reads, holding one entry per CDR3 protein. Counted here are 1.5 million to 2 million distinct CDR3 sequences, 32% occurring once; the ten biggest clones make up roughly 0.3%. The sample comprised cord blood. This sequence joins TRBV12-3 or TRBV12-4 and TRBJ2-1, with TRBD1 matching 7 bases. The receptor was derived from a newborn girl in good health. CDR3: CASSASLFGRGGLNEQFF. CDR3 nucleotides: TGTGCCAGCAGTGCAAGCTTGTTCGGCAGAGGGGGCCTCAATGAGCAGTTCTTC.